Each of the 23 T cell receptor beta chains below was sequenced from the same sample in a study of identical twins. TCRdb re-called the 5' RACE reads through MiXCR, storing one row per CDR3 protein. The table shows 500,000 or so distinct CDR3 sequences, with 14% occurring only once. These data also featured in a second study, about yellow fever vaccine responses in identical twins.

The sequencing sample was made of CD4+ T cells sorted from blood. The receptors shown here come from a woman aged 18-35 years in good health.

This clonotype was found a few times. The rearrangement uses TRBV7-9 and TRBJ2-7, with 12 bases fitting TRBD2. Germline-derived CDR1 and CDR2 are SEHNR and FQNEAQ (reference sequence). CDR3 size: 17 residues. V was pared by 0 bases and J by 0 bases, with 3 bases of the junction left unmatched. The CDR3 nucleotides are TGTGCCAGCAGCTTAGCACTAGCGGGGGGCGTCTCCTACGAGCAGTACTTC. Translated: CASSLALAGGVSYEQYF.

This clonotype was recorded a few times. The CDR3 loop reads CASATLGTLHF. DNA of the CDR3: TGTGCCAGCGCCACCCTTGGGACCCTCCACTTT. The chain is built from TRBV28 and TRBJ1-6; D remains ambiguous. This CDR3 is built from 11 residues. Germline CDR1 is MDHEN and CDR2 is SYDVKM. V lost 8 bases and J lost 14, with 13 bases in between.

This clonotype was counted a few times. This chain links TRBV5-1 with TRBJ2-5; 10 nucleotides match TRBD2. The J segment lost 9 bases and the V segment lost 4 bases, leaving 9 bases of the junction unmatched. This CDR3 region has 14 residues. Germline V lookup: CDR1 SGHRS, CDR2 YFSETQ. CDR3 coding DNA: TGCGCCAGCAGCGTGGCCGCTAGCGGGGGTTCCCAGTACTTC. As protein: CASSVAASGGSQYF.

The chain is built from TRBV20-1 and TRBJ2-5; D is perhaps TRBD2 (5 bases). V lost 7 bases and J lost 1, with 22 bases in between. The CDR3 runs 16 residues. Germline CDR1 is DFQATT and CDR2 is SNEGSKA (reference sequence). CDR3 nucleotide sequence: TGCAGTGGGGTGGGCAAAACGGGGATCAGCCAAGAGACCCAGTACTTC. Encoded protein: CSGVGKTGISQETQYF.

There are many counts of this clonotype. The chain recombines TRBV11-2 with TRBJ1-1; weak D call: TRBD1 (6 bases). The CDR3 extends over 15 amino acids. V was pared by 5 bases and J by 0 bases, with 13 bases between. The V gene's germline CDR1 is SGHAT and CDR2 FQNNGV. The CDR3, as DNA: TGTGCCAGCAGCCCTCAGGGGACAATGAACACTGAAGCTTTCTTT. It specifies CASSPQGTMNTEAFF.

This sequence joins TRBV4-3 and TRBJ2-7, with a tentative D call TRBD1 (5 bases). Trimming shortened V by 3 bases and J by 5 bases, and 11 bases separated the two germline ends. There are 13 residues in the CDR3. Germline CDR1 reads LGHNA; CDR2 reads YSLEER. CDR3: CASSQAQGHEQYF. The CDR3 DNA is TGCGCCAGCAGCCAGGCCCAGGGCCACGAGCAGTACTTC.

The V call is TRBV13, the J call TRBJ2-5; TRBD2 agrees at 7 bases. The CDR3 runs 14 residues. Trimming took 5 bases from V and 5 from J; bases not matched to a gene: 8. The germline V gene has CDR1 PRHDT and CDR2 FYEKMQ (reference sequence). The CDR3 DNA reads as TGTGCCAGCAGCCTACGGACGCGGGGGGAGACCCAGTACTTC. This translates into CASSLRTRGETQYF.

CDR3 residues: CASSWTGGGEAFF. The CDR3 region has the DNA TGTGCCAGCAGCTGGACAGGGGGCGGTGAAGCTTTCTTT. This chain connects TRBV3-1 to TRBJ1-1; 11 nucleotides agree with TRBD1. Germline-derived CDR1 and CDR2 are LGHDT and YNNKEL (reference sequence). The CDR3 has 13 residues. V gave up 5 bases and J gave up 7 bases; unmatched junction bases: 3. Based on the CDR3 plus reference TRBV3-1 and TRBJ1-1, the full variable domain is DTAVSQTPKYLVTQMGNDKSIKCEQNLGHDTMYWYKQDSKKFLKIMFSYNNKELIINETVPNRFSPKSPDKAHLNLHINSLELGDSAVYFCASSWTGGGEAFFGQGTRLTVV.

The chain carries TRBV24-1 and TRBJ2-3, with 8 bases aligning to TRBD2. This CDR3 is built from 14 residues. Germline lookup yields CDR1 KGHDR and CDR2 SFDVKD. Trimming at V came to 2 bases and at J to 3 bases, leaving 0 bases not matched to a gene. The CDR3 region is CATSDSSGTDTQYF. The CDR3 DNA is TGTGCCACCAGTGATTCTAGCGGGACAGATACGCAGTATTTT.

The genes are TRBV6-1 and TRBJ2-7; 14 bases are shared with TRBD2. The CDR3 has 18 amino acids. The ends lost 5 bases at V and 1 base at J; junction bases unmatched: 10. Germline CDR1 MNHNS, CDR2 SASEGT. CDR3 sequence: CASSRGLAGGLFSYEQYF. In nucleotides, the CDR3 is TGTGCCAGCAGTCGAGGACTAGCGGGAGGCTTATTTTCCTACGAGCAGTACTTC.

The V gene is TRBV5-1, the J gene TRBJ2-7; D may be TRBD1 (5 bases). This CDR3 spans 14 amino acids. V lost 6 bases and J 0 bases, leaving 13 bases between the germline ends. Germline V gene lookup returns CDR1 SGHRS and CDR2 YFSETQ. The CDR3: CASTQTESSYEQYF. For the CDR3, the DNA is TGCGCCAGCACCCAGACAGAAAGCTCCTACGAGCAGTACTTC.

This clonotype came up many times. V usage is TRBV20-1 and J usage is TRBJ2-6; the match to TRBD2 covers 7 bases. Germline values: CDR1 DFQATT, CDR2 SNEGSKA (reference sequence). Trimming at V came to 3 bases and at J to 1 base, leaving 0 bases not matched to a gene. The CDR3 is 14 amino acids. CDR3 loop: CSASGRSGANVLTF. CDR3 bases: TGCAGTGCTAGCGGGAGGTCTGGGGCCAACGTCCTGACTTTC.

This clonotype has just a few counts. V usage is TRBV5-8 and J usage is TRBJ2-5, with TRBD1 matching over 9 bases. Germline V gene lookup returns CDR1 SGHTS and CDR2 YDEGEE. V lost 0 bases and J lost 5; bases outside the gene matches: 5. CDR3 size: 15 residues. In DNA, the CDR3 is TGTGCCAGCAGCTTGGCCGGGACAGGGATTGAGACCCAGTACTTC. This sequence encodes CASSLAGTGIETQYF. Supplemented by reference TRBV5-8 and TRBJ2-5, the full variable domain reads EAGVTQSPTHLIKTRGQQATLRCSPISGHTSVYWYQQALGLGLQFLLWYDEGEERNRGNFPPRFSGRQFPNYSSELNVNALELEDSALYLCASSLAGTGIETQYFGPGTRLLVL.

The rearrangement uses TRBV2 and TRBJ2-5; TRBD2 matches at 10 bases. V lost 6 bases to trimming and J lost 1 base; unmatched junction nucleotides: 11. The CDR3 length is 17 residues. Germline-derived CDR1 and CDR2 are SNHLY and FYNNEI. The CDR3 sequence is CASSYPMSGGAQETQYF. DNA for the CDR3: TGTGCCAGCAGCTATCCCATGAGCGGGGGGGCCCAAGAGACCCAGTACTTC.

The chain links TRBV28 to TRBJ1-1, with D possibly being TRBD1 (6 bases). V was pared by 3 bases and J by 4 bases, with 15 bases between. The CDR3 runs 15 residues. The germline V gene has CDR1 MDHEN and CDR2 SYDVKM. DNA of the CDR3: TGTGCCAGCAGTTTGGGCGACAGGAAGAGCACTGAAGCTTTCTTT. Amino acid sequence: CASSLGDRKSTEAFF.

This clonotype was counted between two and nine times. At one end, the junction sequence differs from germline, possibly due to a read error. The chain is built from TRBV7-6 and TRBJ2-1; TRBD2 aligns across 11 bases. Germline lookup yields CDR1 SGHVS and CDR2 FNYEAQ. The CDR3 spans 15 residues. CDR3 residues: CASSLAGGTNNEQFF. CDR3 sequence (DNA): TGTGCCAGCAGTTTAGCGGGAGGGACCAACAATGAGCAGTTCTTC. The whole variable domain, remainder taken from reference TRBV7-6 and TRBJ2-1, is GAGVSQSPRYKVTKRGQDVALRCDPISGHVSLYWYRQALGQGPEFLTYFNYEAQQDKSGLPNDRFSAERPEGSISTLTIQRTEQRDSAMYRCASSLAGGTNNEQFFGPGTRLTVL.

This chain connects TRBV7-2 to TRBJ2-5; TRBD2 agrees at 9 bases. Germline V lookup: CDR1 SGHTA, CDR2 FQGNSA. This CDR3 is built from 14 residues. Germline trimming cut 1 base from V and 12 bases from J; bases unmatched to any gene: 9. The CDR3, as DNA: TGTGCCAGCAGCTTAGAGCTAGCGGGAAGGTCCGAGTACTTC. The encoded protein is CASSLELAGRSEYF.

The chain couples TRBV6-1 to TRBJ2-7, with unresolved D. V lost 3 bases to trimming and J lost 6 bases, with 9 bases between them. CDR3 length: 12 amino acids. The V gene's germline CDR1 is MNHNS and CDR2 SASEGT. The CDR3 sequence is CASSDYPPEQYF. The CDR3 coding sequence is TGTGCCAGCAGTGATTACCCGCCCGAGCAGTACTTC.

This clonotype was picked up a small number of times. J is TRBJ2-1 and V is TRBV5-6, with 11 bases aligning to TRBD2. Germline V gives CDR1 SGHDT, CDR2 YYEEEE. This CDR3 is 19 amino acids long. The V gene end was trimmed by 0 bases and the J gene end by 4 bases; junction bases not matched to a gene: 12. This chain's CDR3 is CASSLAGSSGGPSYNEQFF. The CDR3 DNA is TGTGCCAGCAGCTTGGCCGGTTCTAGCGGGGGGCCTAGTTACAATGAGCAGTTCTTC.

The sample holds a few counts of this clonotype. The chain is built from TRBV3-1 and TRBJ1-1; no clear D gene. The V gene lost 2 bases and the J gene lost 3 bases, with 13 bases spanning the gap. The length of the CDR3 is 15 residues. Germline V CDR1 and CDR2: LGHDT, YNNKEL (reference sequence). The CDR3 region has the DNA TGTGCCAGCAGCCAAAATGCAGGAGGTGACACTGAAGCTTTCTTT. As protein: CASSQNAGGDTEAFF.

The chain links TRBV27 to TRBJ2-5; 8 positions agree with TRBD2. This CDR3 region has 15 residues. The germline CDR1 and CDR2 sequences are MNHEY and SMNVEV (reference sequence). With 10 bases clipped from V and 1 base from J, the junction kept 11 bases outside the gene matches. The CDR3 DNA reads as TGTGCCACCACGCCCAGCGGGGGCCTCCAAGAGACCCAGTACTTC. Amino acids: CATTPSGGLQETQYF.

In DNA, the CDR3 is TGTGCCAGTAGTATAGGACGCGCCTACGAGCAGTACTTC. This encodes CASSIGRAYEQYF. The V and J genes are TRBV19 and TRBJ2-7, with D unresolved. The CDR3 sequence is 13 residues long. V dropped 1 base and J dropped 2 bases, with 6 bases sitting between them. In germline, CDR1 is LNHDA, CDR2 SQIVND (reference sequence).

This clonotype was counted only a few times. The V gene is TRBV10-3, the J gene TRBJ2-7; 10 nucleotides line up with TRBD2. The CDR3 sequence is 13 residues long. The germline CDR1 and CDR2 sequences are ENHRY and SYGVKD. With V trimmed by 9 bases and J by 9 bases, 11 bases remained unmatched. Written as DNA, the CDR3 is TGTGCCATGAAATCTAGCGGGAGAGAGGTGCAGTACTTC. Its protein is CAMKSSGREVQYF.